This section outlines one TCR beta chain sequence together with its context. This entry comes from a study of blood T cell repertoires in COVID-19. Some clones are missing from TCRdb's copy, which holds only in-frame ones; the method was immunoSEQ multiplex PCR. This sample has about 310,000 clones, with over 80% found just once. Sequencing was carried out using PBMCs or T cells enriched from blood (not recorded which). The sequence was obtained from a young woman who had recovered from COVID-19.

This CDR3 reads CASSGGLASSYNSPLHF. In DNA form, the CDR3 reads TGTGCCAGCAGCGGGGGCTTAGCGAGCTCCTATAATTCACCCCTCCACTTT. V and J are TRBV5-6 and TRBJ1-6; D may be TRBD1 (6 bases). The germline V and J ends were trimmed by 4 bases and 0 bases, with 14 bases remaining between them. CDR1 is SGHDT, CDR2 YYEEEE, per germline. This CDR3 is 17 amino acids long.